These T cell receptor beta chains were read from a single sample in a study of PD-1 blockade in classical Hodgkin lymphoma. Assay: immunoSEQ multiplex PCR; the TCRdb copy retains only in-frame clones and omits some. The repertoire has tens of thousands of clones, 80% of them found once; the top ten carry 22%. The sample in question was peripheral blood mononuclear cells (PBMCs), obtained before the second cycle of nivolumab. The source of these receptors is a human donor with classical Hodgkin lymphoma. CDR3s include the opening cysteine and the closing phenylalanine or tryptophan. A D gene is named only where the DNA matches it firmly. Where a row states a size, it is once, few, many or the class of an expanded clone; other rows omit it.

abundance | j_gene | d_gene | v_gene | CDR3nt | CDR3aa
few | TRBJ2-5 | - | TRBV5-4 | TGTGCCAGCAGCCTGGGACCCCCGGGGCGTGAGACCCAGTACTTC | CASSLGPPGRETQYF
- | TRBJ2-7 | TRBD2 | TRBV7-9 | TGTGCCAGCAGAGGTAGCGGGAGTGTCCCAAGCGAGCAGTACTTC | CASRGSGSVPSEQYF
- | TRBJ1-1 | TRBD1 | TRBV19 | TGTGCCAGTAGTAGTTTTCAACAGGGGGCTAGGGCTTTCTTT | CASSSFQQGARAFF
- | TRBJ1-1 | TRBD1 | TRBV5-1 | TGCGCCAGCAGCTTGGACAGGGGGCAGAACACTGAAGCTTTCTTT | CASSLDRGQNTEAFF
few | TRBJ1-1 | - | TRBV20-1 | TGCAGTGCGGCTGGTAGCACTGAAGCTTTCTTT | CSAAGSTEAFF
- | TRBJ2-7 | - | TRBV19 | TGTGCCAGTAGTTTTGGCTACGAGCAGTACTTC | CASSFGYEQYF
- | TRBJ2-1 | - | TRBV28 | TGTGCCAGCAGTCAACGCCGATGGGTTTCGGGTTACAATGAGCAGTTCTTC | CASSQRRWVSGYNEQFF
- | TRBJ1-1 | TRBD1 | TRBV30 | TGTGCCTGGAGACCCCTCAGGGGGCCAAACACTGAAGCTTTCTTT | CAWRPLRGPNTEAFF
few | TRBJ2-3 | - | TRBV7-2 | TGTGCCAGCAGCTTAGGGCGGCTGGGGGCAGATACGCAGTATTTT | CASSLGRLGADTQYF
few | TRBJ2-2 | TRBD2 | TRBV5-1 | TGCGCCAGCAGAATTCTAGCGGGGGACACCGGGGAGCTGTTTTTT | CASRILAGDTGELFF
- | TRBJ1-3 | - | TRBV4-2 | TGTGCCAGCAGCCACGAGGACAGACGGAACACCATATATTTT | CASSHEDRRNTIYF
- | TRBJ1-5 | - | TRBV19 | TGTGCCAGTAAGACTACAGGGACGAGCAATCAGCCCCAGCATTTT | CASKTTGTSNQPQHF
- | TRBJ2-7 | TRBD1 | TRBV30 | TGTGCCTGGAGTGCCAGGACAGGGGGCGGTTACGAGCAGTACTTC | CAWSARTGGGYEQYF
- | TRBJ2-5 | - | TRBV5-8 | TGTGCCAGCGGCTTCGGGGAGACCCAGTACTTC | CASGFGETQYF
few | TRBJ1-6 | - | TRBV27 | TGTGCCAGCAGTTTAGCCCGAAATTCACCCCTCCACTTT | CASSLARNSPLHF
- | TRBJ2-1 | - | TRBV11-2 | TGTGCCAGCAGCTTTCATTGGGACACGGGGTACAATGAGCAGTTCTTC | CASSFHWDTGYNEQFF
- | TRBJ2-7 | - | TRBV18 | TGTGCCAGCTCAGGATCTAGGGAGGTTCGGGAGCAGTACTTC | CASSGSREVREQYF
- | TRBJ1-3 | TRBD1 | TRBV4-2 | TGTGCCAGCAGCCAAGAAACGGACAGGCCTGGAAACACCATATATTTT | CASSQETDRPGNTIYF
- | TRBJ1-2 | - | TRBV6-5 | TGTGCCAGCAGTTTATCAGAGGGCTATGGCTACACCTTC | CASSLSEGYGYTF
few | TRBJ2-3 | - | TRBV29-1 | TGCAGCGTTGGGTTGGGGGGTCATGCTACGCAGTATTTT | CSVGLGGHATQYF
- | TRBJ1-2 | - | TRBV30 | TGTGCCTGGAGGGGACGCGGGCAGCTTGGGGACTATGGCTACACCTTC | CAWRGRGQLGDYGYTF
once | TRBJ1-1 | - | TRBV6-5 | TGTGCCAGCAGTTACTCGAGGGGTGACACTGAAGCTTTCTTT | CASSYSRGDTEAFF
few | TRBJ2-3 | - | TRBV7-2 | TGTGCCAGCACCCTCCCCCCCGCAGATACGCAGTATTTT | CASTLPPADTQYF
- | TRBJ2-3 | TRBD2 | TRBV6-5 | TGTGCCAGCAGTTACGGGGGACTAGAGGCAGATACGCAGTATTTT | CASSYGGLEADTQYF
- | TRBJ2-5 | - | TRBV7-9 | TGTGCCAGCGACTTCCCTGACCCGAGGATAGGCCAAGAGACCCAGTACTTC | CASDFPDPRIGQETQYF
once | TRBJ2-5 | - | TRBV9 | TGTGCCAGCAGCGTAGCTATACAGGGTGGAGGGGAGACCCAGTACTTC | CASSVAIQGGGETQYF
- | TRBJ2-1 | - | TRBV19 | TGTGCCAGTAGTATTGGCCCGCCCCAGCTATACAATGAGCAGTTCTTC | CASSIGPPQLYNEQFF
- | TRBJ2-1 | TRBD1 | TRBV10-3 | TGTGCCATCGGACAGGGCAAACTAATTCACAATGAGCAGTTCTTC | CAIGQGKLIHNEQFF
few | TRBJ2-3 | - | TRBV6-1 | TGTGCCAGCAGTGTTAGCAGGAGGATCACAGATACGCAGTATTTT | CASSVSRRITDTQYF
- | TRBJ1-5 | TRBD1 | TRBV6-4 | TGTGCCAGCAGTGACACAGGGGATGGCCAGCCCCAGCATTTT | CASSDTGDGQPQHF
- | TRBJ2-5 | TRBD1 | TRBV4-3 | TGCGCCAGCAGCCAAGAGAACGGACAGGGGGGGGCCCAGTACTTC | CASSQENGQGGAQYF
- | TRBJ1-3 | - | TRBV5-4 | TGTGCCAGCAGCTTGTCCCAAGCAGGGATGGTTTCTGGAAACACCATATATTTT | CASSLSQAGMVSGNTIYF
- | TRBJ1-2 | - | TRBV6-6 | TGTGCCAGCAGTTACGGGCAGCGTGGAAATGGCTACACCTTC | CASSYGQRGNGYTF
- | TRBJ2-3 | - | TRBV29-1 | TGCAGCGCAAGACCGAGCACAGATACGCAGTATTTT | CSARPSTDTQYF
- | TRBJ2-7 | - | TRBV10-2 | TGCGCCAGCAGTGAGCTTTACGAGCAGTACTTC | CASSELYEQYF